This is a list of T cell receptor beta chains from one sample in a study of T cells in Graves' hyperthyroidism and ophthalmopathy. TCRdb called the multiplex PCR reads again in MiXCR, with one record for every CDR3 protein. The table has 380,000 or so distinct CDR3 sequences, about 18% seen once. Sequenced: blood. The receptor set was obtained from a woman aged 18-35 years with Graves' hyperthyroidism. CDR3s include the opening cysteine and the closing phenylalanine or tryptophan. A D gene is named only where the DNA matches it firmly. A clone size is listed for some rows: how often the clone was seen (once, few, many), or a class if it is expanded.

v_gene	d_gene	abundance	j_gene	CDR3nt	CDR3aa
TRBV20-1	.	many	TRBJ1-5	TGCAGTGCCCGAACGGGGGTCAATCAGCCCCAGCATTTT	CSARTGVNQPQHF
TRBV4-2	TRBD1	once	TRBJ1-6	TGTGCCAGCAGCCAAGAGGGACAGACGAGGTCACCCCTCCACTTT	CASSQEGQTRSPLHF
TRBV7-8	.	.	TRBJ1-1	TGTGCCAGCAGCTTGGGGCGGACACAGAACACTGAAGCTTTCTTT	CASSLGRTQNTEAFF
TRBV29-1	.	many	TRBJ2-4	TGCAGCGTTGAAGGTGGTAGCAAAAACATTCAGTACTTC	CSVEGGSKNIQYF
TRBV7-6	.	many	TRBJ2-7	TGTGCCAGCAGCCTCAATAGCGTGAACTACGAGCAGTACTTC	CASSLNSVNYEQYF
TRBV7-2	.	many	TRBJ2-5	TGTGCCAGCAGCCCAATACTCCAGAGGGAGACCCAGTACTTC	CASSPILQRETQYF
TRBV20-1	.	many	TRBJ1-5	TGCAGTGCTACAGACCCCCAAGGAAGTCAGCCCCAGCATTTT	CSATDPQGSQPQHF
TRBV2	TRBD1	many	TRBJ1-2	TGTGCCAGCAGGCCTAAACAGGGGGACTATGGCTACACCTTC	CASRPKQGDYGYTF
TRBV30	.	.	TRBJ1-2	TGTGCCTGGAGTTTTGGGGGGTCAATCGTGGCTAACTATGGCTACACCTTC	CAWSFGGSIVANYGYTF
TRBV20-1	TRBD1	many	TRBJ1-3	TGCAGTGCTTCGGGACAGGGGGCGCGGGCGGCCGGAAACACCATATATTTT	CSASGQGARAAGNTIYF
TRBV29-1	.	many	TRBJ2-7	TGCAGCGTGAACCCCGGATCCGACGAGCAGTACTTC	CSVNPGSDEQYF
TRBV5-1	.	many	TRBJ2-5	TGCGCCAGCAGCTTCCTCGGCCGACTAGGGGAGACCCAGTACTTC	CASSFLGRLGETQYF
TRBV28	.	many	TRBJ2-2	TGTGCCACGTTCCTGGGGGACGGCACCGGGGAGCTGTTTTTT	CATFLGDGTGELFF
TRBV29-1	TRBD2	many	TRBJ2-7	TGCAGCGTTGGTAATAGCGGGGGGGCTCGGGAGCAGTACTTC	CSVGNSGGAREQYF
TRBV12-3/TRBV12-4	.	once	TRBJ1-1	TGTGCCAGCAGTCACGGACCTGCCCAGGGTTTCTTT	CASSHGPAQGFF
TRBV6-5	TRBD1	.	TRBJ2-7	TGTGCCAGCAGTTCCCGGGGACAGGGTCCCTACGAGCAGTACTTC	CASSSRGQGPYEQYF
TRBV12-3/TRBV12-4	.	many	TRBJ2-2	TGTGCCAGCAGTTTAAGGGAGCCGAGGAGGGAGCTGTTTTTT	CASSLREPRRELFF
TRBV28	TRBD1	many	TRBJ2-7	TGTGCCAGCAGTCCTCCGGGACAGTTATACGAGCAGTACTTC	CASSPPGQLYEQYF
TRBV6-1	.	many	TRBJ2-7	TGTGCCAGCAGTAAGGGGCTCCCCACAGCCTTCTACGAGCAGTACTTC	CASSKGLPTAFYEQYF
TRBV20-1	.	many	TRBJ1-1	TGCAGTGCTAGCCGCCGGGGGCCGACCCGTGAAGCTTTCTTT	CSASRRGPTREAFF
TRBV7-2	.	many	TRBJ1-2	TGTGCCAGCAGCTCACTCGGGGGAGACTACACCTTC	CASSSLGGDYTF
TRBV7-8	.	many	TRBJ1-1	TGTGCCAGCAGCTTACGGCAGGGGAAGGATAGAAACACTGAAGCTTTCTTT	CASSLRQGKDRNTEAFF
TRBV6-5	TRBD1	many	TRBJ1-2	TGTGCCAGCAGTTACTACCCCCCCGGGACAGGGAAACGGGGCTACACCTTC	CASSYYPPGTGKRGYTF
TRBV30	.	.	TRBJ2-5	TGTGCCTGGAGTCCATCCGGGGTTCAAGAGACCCAGTACTTC	CAWSPSGVQETQYF
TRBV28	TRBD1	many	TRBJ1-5	TGTGCCAGCAGTGACAGGGGGATTCGTAGCAATCAGCCCCAGCATTTT	CASSDRGIRSNQPQHF